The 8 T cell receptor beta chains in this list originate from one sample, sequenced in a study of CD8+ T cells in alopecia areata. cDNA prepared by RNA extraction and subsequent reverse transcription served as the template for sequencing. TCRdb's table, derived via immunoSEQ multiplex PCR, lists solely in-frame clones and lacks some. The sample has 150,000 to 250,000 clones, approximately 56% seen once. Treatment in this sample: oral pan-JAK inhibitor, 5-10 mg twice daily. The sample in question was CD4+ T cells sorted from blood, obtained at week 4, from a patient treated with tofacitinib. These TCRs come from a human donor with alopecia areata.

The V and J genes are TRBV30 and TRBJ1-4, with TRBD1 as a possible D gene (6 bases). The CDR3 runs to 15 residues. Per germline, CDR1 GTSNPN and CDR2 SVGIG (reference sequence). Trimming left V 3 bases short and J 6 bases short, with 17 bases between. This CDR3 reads CAWSLTGLSDEKLFF. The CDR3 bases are TGTGCCTGGAGCCTAACAGGGTTATCGGATGAAAAACTGTTTTTT.

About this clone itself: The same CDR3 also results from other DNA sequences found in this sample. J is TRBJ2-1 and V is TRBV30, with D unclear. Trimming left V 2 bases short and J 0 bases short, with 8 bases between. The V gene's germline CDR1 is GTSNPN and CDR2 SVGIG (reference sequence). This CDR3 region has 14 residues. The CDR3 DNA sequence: TGTGCCTGGAGTCGCCGGAGCTCCTACAATGAGCAGTTCTTC. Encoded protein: CAWSRRSSYNEQFF.

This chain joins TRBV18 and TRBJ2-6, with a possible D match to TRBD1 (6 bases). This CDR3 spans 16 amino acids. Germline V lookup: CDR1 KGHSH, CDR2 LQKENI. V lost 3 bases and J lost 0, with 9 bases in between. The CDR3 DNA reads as TGTGCCAGCTCACCCCAGACAGGCTCTGGGGCCAACGTCCTGACTTTC. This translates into CASSPQTGSGANVLTF.

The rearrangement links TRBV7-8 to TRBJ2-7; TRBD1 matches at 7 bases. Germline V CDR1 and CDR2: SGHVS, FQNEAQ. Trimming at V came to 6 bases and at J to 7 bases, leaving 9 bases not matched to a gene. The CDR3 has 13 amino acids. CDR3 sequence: CASRSTRQGEQYF. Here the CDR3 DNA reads TGTGCCAGCAGGTCCACCCGACAGGGAGAGCAGTACTTC.

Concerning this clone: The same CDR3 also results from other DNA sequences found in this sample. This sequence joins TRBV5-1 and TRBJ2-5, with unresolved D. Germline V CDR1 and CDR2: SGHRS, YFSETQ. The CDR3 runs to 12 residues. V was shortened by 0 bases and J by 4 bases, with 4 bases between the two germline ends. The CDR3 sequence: CASSLDGETQYF. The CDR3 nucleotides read TGCGCCAGCAGCTTGGACGGAGAGACCCAGTACTTC.

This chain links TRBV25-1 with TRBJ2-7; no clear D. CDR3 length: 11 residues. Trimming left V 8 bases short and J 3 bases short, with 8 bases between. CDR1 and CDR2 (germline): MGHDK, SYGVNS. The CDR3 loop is CASRRNYEQYF. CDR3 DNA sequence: TGTGCCAGCCGAAGAAACTACGAGCAGTACTTC.

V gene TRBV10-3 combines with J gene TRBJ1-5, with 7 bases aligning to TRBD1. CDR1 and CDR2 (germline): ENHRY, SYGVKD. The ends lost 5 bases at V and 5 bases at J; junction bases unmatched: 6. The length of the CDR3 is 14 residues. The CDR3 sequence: CAISPDRDHQPQHF. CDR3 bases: TGTGCCATCAGTCCAGACAGGGATCATCAGCCCCAGCATTTT.

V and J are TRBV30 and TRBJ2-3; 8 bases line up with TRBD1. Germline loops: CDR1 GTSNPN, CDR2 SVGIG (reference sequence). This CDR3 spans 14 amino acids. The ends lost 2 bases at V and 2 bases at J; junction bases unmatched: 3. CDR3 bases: TGTGCCTGGAGTATGGACAGGGTCACAGATACGCAGTATTTT. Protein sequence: CAWSMDRVTDTQYF.